The sequence of this T cell receptor beta chain was determined in a study of blood T cell repertoires in COVID-19. On the study more broadly: The United States, Italy and Spain provided the acute and convalescent COVID-19 samples. Sources were T cells, B-cell-depleted T cells, or PBMCs; the material itself was cDNA or gDNA.

In the original analysis: Nucleated cell counts were estimated from reference gene primer amplification. Profiled with immunoSEQ multiplex PCR; TCRdb holds only in-frame clones, not every one. D and trimming were read from the DNA, whereas the V and J calls and clone size are those reported in that table. The table has 300,000 to 350,000 clones, around four fifths seen once. Trimming shortened V by 0 bases and J by 3 bases, and 10 bases separated the two germline ends. The CDR3 is 15 residues long. Germline lookup yields CDR1 LGHNA and CDR2 YSLEER. This clone appeared a single time. The specimen sequenced was peripheral blood. This clonotype was sampled from a man under 40 with active or convalescent COVID-19. The V and J genes are TRBV4-3 and TRBJ2-3; D is ambiguous. For the CDR3, the DNA is TGCGCCAGCAGCCAAGAGGTGACTGATACAGATACGCAGTATTTT. As protein: CASSQEVTDTDTQYF.